The rows below give T cell receptor beta chains drawn from one sample of a study of OX40 agonist ivuxolimab in advanced cancers. TCRdb keeps only in-frame clones here, not all; method: immunoSEQ multiplex PCR. Of roughly 60,000 clones listed, about 90% were seen once; the top ten hold 11% to 15%. The material was CD4+ or CD8+ T cells sorted from blood, obtained in a trial of the OX40 agonist ivuxolimab. These TCRs come from an adult with an advanced solid tumor such as melanoma, head and neck, liver or kidney cancer. Each CDR3 is given with its conserved first and last residue. D genes are given only for firm matches. Some rows have no size entry. The others give once, few or many, or a class for an expanded clone.

j_gene,abundance,v_gene,d_gene,CDR3nt,CDR3aa
TRBJ2-5,.,TRBV7-2,.,TGTGCCAGCAGCTTAGAAGAAGGGCAGGGTTACAGGGAGACCCAGTACTTC,CASSLEEGQGYRETQYF
TRBJ2-3,.,TRBV5-1,TRBD1,TGCGCCAGCAGCTTGGCCGGGACAGGGGCAGATACGCAGTATTTT,CASSLAGTGADTQYF
TRBJ2-7,few,TRBV7-3,.,TGTGCCAGCAGCTTAACGGCCGGGGGTAGCTCCTACGAGCAGTACTTC,CASSLTAGGSSYEQYF
TRBJ2-6,.,TRBV5-1,TRBD1,TGCGCCAGCAGCCAGGACAGGGTTGCAGGGGCCAACGTCCTGACTTTC,CASSQDRVAGANVLTF
TRBJ2-2,.,TRBV19,.,TGTGCCAGTAGTACGCACGCCGGGGAGCTGTTTTTT,CASSTHAGELFF
TRBJ1-1,.,TRBV6-5,.,TGTGCCAGCTATGAGGGAGGGAGGGGGAAAACTGAAGCTTTCTTT,CASYEGGRGKTEAFF
TRBJ2-7,once,TRBV19,.,TGTGCCAGTAGTATTTTCTTGGGCGAGCAGTACTTC,CASSIFLGEQYF
TRBJ2-2,.,TRBV11-2,.,TGTGCCAGCAGAATCCGGGACAAAAACACCGGGGAGCTGTTTTTT,CASRIRDKNTGELFF
TRBJ1-5,.,TRBV7-2,.,TGTGCCAGCAGCTTGGGGGGGCTCCAGACTTATAGCAATCAGCCCCAGCATTTT,CASSLGGLQTYSNQPQHF
TRBJ2-3,.,TRBV6-5,.,TGTGCCAGCAGGCAGGTCGGGGGCACAGATACGCAGTATTTT,CASRQVGGTDTQYF
TRBJ2-4,.,TRBV4-1,TRBD2,TGCGCCAGCAGCCAAGATCAGGGACTAGCAAACATTCAGTACTTC,CASSQDQGLANIQYF
TRBJ2-1,.,TRBV29-1,TRBD1,TGCAGCGTTGAACCCGGGACAGGGCCGACCTACAATGAGCAGTTCTTC,CSVEPGTGPTYNEQFF